The 26 T cell receptor beta chains presented below share a single source sample, sequenced in a study of beta chain features in type 1 diabetes (dated by TCRdb to between 2018 and 2020). These receptors lack a known antigen. Broader findings and caveats from the paper: A moderate but significant shortening of TCRB CDR3 length was observed in type 1 diabetes patients in all four CD4+ subsets.

Library generation was performed with the immunoSEQ multiplex PCR assay. The High Capacity cDNA Reverse Transcription Kit was used to reverse transcribe all of the isolated RNA, meaning that expressed TCRB transcripts were what got sequenced. TCRdb's version of the immuneACCESS table is confined to in-frame rearrangements and falls short of the full clone set. An unresolved V gene accounts for under half of the shortfall where checked; the remainder is of unknown origin. The sample table contains 500,000 to 650,000 clones; only one count was recorded for over 10% of them. 0.095% to 0.15% of the sample is in the top ten clones. The specimen sequenced was naive CD4+ T cells from blood. This specimen's cell subset or site label, per the study, means: true naive CD4+ T cells. These receptors were taken from a man in his thirties or forties with type 1 diabetes.

This rearrangement joins TRBV6-1 to TRBJ2-2; D remains unclear. Trimming pared 5 bases from V and 0 bases from J, leaving 7 bases between. This CDR3 region has 14 residues. CDR1 and CDR2 from the germline V gene are MNHNS and SASEGT. The CDR3 spells CASSPPTNTGELFF. The CDR3 DNA reads TGTGCCAGCAGTCCCCCCACGAACACCGGGGAGCTGTTTTTT.

This chain uses TRBV9 with TRBJ1-4; possible D gene TRBD1, 6 bases. The CDR3 sequence is 14 residues long. Germline V gene sequence: CDR1 SGDLS, CDR2 YYNGEE. The V end lost 4 bases, the J end lost 8 bases, and 15 bases lay between the germline ends. The CDR3 region is CASSPRQAREKLFF. The CDR3 bases are TGTGCCAGCAGCCCCCGACAGGCCCGGGAAAAACTGTTTTTT.

This sequence joins TRBV11-3 and TRBJ1-2, with 7 bases matching TRBD1. The CDR3 has 16 amino acids. The germline gives CDR1 SGHNT, CDR2 YENEEA. Losses at the gene ends were 5 bases for V and 4 bases for J; bases not matched to a gene: 13. CDR3 DNA: TGTGCCAGCAGCCCAGAATCCGGGACAGCCATCTATGGCTACACCTTC. This translates into CASSPESGTAIYGYTF.

The chain uses TRBV29-1 and TRBJ1-4; D remains unclear. Per the germline V gene, CDR1 is SQVTM and CDR2 is ANQGSEA. The CDR3 extends over 12 amino acids. Between the trimmed V and J ends, which lost 6 bases and 4 bases, there was a span of 9 bases. The CDR3, as DNA: TGCAGCGTGTGGATGGATAATGAAAAACTGTTTTTT. The encoded protein is CSVWMDNEKLFF.

The chain carries TRBV6-1 and TRBJ1-6; tentatively, D is TRBD1 (6 bases). CDR1 MNHNS and CDR2 SASEGT come from the germline V gene. The CDR3 extends over 15 amino acids. V was shortened by 5 bases and J by 6 bases, with 14 bases between the two germline ends. In DNA form, the CDR3 reads TGTGCCAGCAGTCCCCGGACAGCTGGTAATTCACCCCTCCACTTT. Translated, it gives CASSPRTAGNSPLHF.

The V call is TRBV5-4, the J call TRBJ2-5, with 7 bases lining up with TRBD1. V shed 4 bases, J shed 5 bases, and the junction held 8 bases outside the gene matches. The V gene's germline CDR1 is SGHNT and CDR2 YYREEE (reference sequence). This CDR3 comprises 14 residues. This CDR3 reads CASSAPTGAETQYF. The CDR3 nucleotides read TGTGCCAGCAGCGCACCTACAGGGGCGGAGACCCAGTACTTC. The full variable domain, rest sourced from reference TRBV5-4 and TRBJ2-5, is ETGVTQSPTHLIKTRGQQVTLRCSSQSGHNTVSWYQQALGQGPQFIFQYYREEENGRGNFPPRFSGLQFPNYSSELNVNALELDDSALYLCASSAPTGAETQYFGPGTRLLVL.

In its sample, this clone was seen a few times. The rearrangement uses TRBV7-9 and TRBJ1-2; possible D gene TRBD1, 5 bases. Germline V CDR1 and CDR2: SEHNR, FQNEAQ (reference sequence). V was shortened by 5 bases and J by 6 bases, with 22 bases between the two germline ends. CDR3 length equals 16 residues. For the CDR3, the DNA is TGTGCCAGCAGCCCCCTCCACTGGGGGATGACTAATGGCTACACCTTC. It yields the protein CASSPLHWGMTNGYTF.

This clone was detected only a few times. The chain uses TRBV13 and TRBJ2-7, with unresolved D. This CDR3 contains 14 residues. The V gene's germline CDR1 is PRHDT and CDR2 FYEKMQ (reference sequence). Trimming stripped 5 bases from V and 1 base from J, with 12 bases between. The CDR3 region has the DNA TGTGCCAGCAGCCCCACGGGTTTTTCCTACGAGCAGTACTTC. Translating it yields CASSPTGFSYEQYF.

About this clone itself: Other DNA sequences in the same sample also yield this CDR3. The chain couples TRBV18 to TRBJ2-5, with D tentatively TRBD1 (5 bases). Germline V gives CDR1 KGHSH, CDR2 LQKENI. The CDR3 is made up of 13 amino acids. Trimming shortened V by 2 bases and J by 2 bases, and 6 bases separated the two germline ends. As DNA, the CDR3 is TGTGCCAGCTCACCAGACAGACAAGAGACCCAGTACTTC. This sequence encodes CASSPDRQETQYF. The full variable domain, in which reference TRBV18 and TRBJ2-5 provide the parts outside the CDR3, is NAGVMQNPRHLVRRRGQEARLRCSPMKGHSHVYWYRQLPEEGLKFMVYLQKENIIDESGMPKERFSAEFPKEGPSILRIQQVVRGDSAAYFCASSPDRQETQYFGPGTRLLVL.

The chain couples TRBV29-1 to TRBJ2-7; 8 nucleotides align to TRBD1. This CDR3 is built from 13 residues. J gave up 3 bases and V 4 bases, and 5 bases lay outside the gene matches. Germline V gives CDR1 SQVTM, CDR2 ANQGSEA. The CDR3 region has the DNA TGCAGCGTTGTTGGGGACAGGCGCTACGAGCAGTACTTC. Its translation: CSVVGDRRYEQYF.

V and J are TRBV10-3 and TRBJ2-3; D gene ambiguous. The CDR3 sequence is 15 residues long. Trimming pared 6 bases from V and 2 bases from J, leaving 15 bases between. The germline gives CDR1 ENHRY, CDR2 SYGVKD. CDR3 nucleotides: TGTGCCATCAGGCCGGCGGTAGACTTCACAGATACGCAGTATTTT. This encodes CAIRPAVDFTDTQYF.

This clone appeared a few times. This rearrangement joins TRBV1 to TRBJ2-7; TRBD2 is the table's D call, not checked against the DNA. TRBV1 is a known pseudogene. The CDR3 totals 17 residues. The CDR3 loop is CTSSRGVAGASSYEQYF. The CDR3 coding sequence is TGCACCAGCAGCCGTGGGGTAGCGGGGGCCTCCTCCTACGAGCAGTACTTC.

This clone came up a few times. The chain joins TRBV9 to TRBJ2-1; 13 nucleotides line up with TRBD2. CDR1 and CDR2 from the germline V gene are SGDLS and YYNGEE. CDR3 length: 15 residues. The junction had 6 bases not matched to a gene; V was cut back by 4 bases and J by 8 bases. The CDR3 sequence: CASSLGTSGVYEQFF. CDR3 coding DNA: TGTGCCAGCAGCTTAGGGACTAGCGGGGTATATGAGCAGTTCTTC. Full variable domain (missing parts from reference TRBV9 and TRBJ2-1): DSGVTQTPKHLITATGQRVTLRCSPRSGDLSVYWYQQSLDQGLQFLIQYYNGEERAKGNILERFSAQQFPDLHSELNLSSLELGDSALYFCASSLGTSGVYEQFFGPGTRLTVL.

The chain uses TRBV9 and TRBJ1-2, with D unresolved. The V and J ends lost 4 bases and 5 bases respectively, with 18 bases between them. This CDR3 has 15 amino acids. Germline CDR1 is SGDLS and CDR2 is YYNGEE. CDR3 coding DNA: TGTGCCAGCAGCCCCCTTAGAACAACGGGGTATGGCTACACCTTC. Translating it yields CASSPLRTTGYGYTF.

The rearrangement links TRBV29-1 to TRBJ1-2, with D maybe TRBD1 (5 bases). V was shortened by 7 bases and J by 3 bases, with 21 bases between the two germline ends. Looked up from germline, CDR1 is SQVTM and CDR2 is ANQGSEA. The CDR3 covers 15 residues. The CDR3 DNA sequence: TGCAGCGCTGGAGGAGGGAGGGACGGGGACTATGGCTACACCTTC. The encoded protein is CSAGGGRDGDYGYTF.

V usage is TRBV6-1 and J usage is TRBJ1-1, with a possible D match to TRBD1 (5 bases). The CDR3 totals 14 residues. Trimming took off 5 bases at V and 3 bases at J, with 13 bases between the two ends. The germline V gene has CDR1 MNHNS and CDR2 SASEGT. DNA of the CDR3: TGTGCCAGCAGTTTACACAGGAGGGACACTGAAGCTTTCTTT. Residues: CASSLHRRDTEAFF.

A few counts support this clone. The genes are TRBV2 and TRBJ2-4; 12 nucleotides line up with TRBD1. The germline V gene encodes CDR1 SNHLY and CDR2 FYNNEI. After removal of 2 bases from V and 8 bases from J, the junction contained 4 bases not matched to a gene. The CDR3 spans 15 residues. The CDR3 DNA is TGTGCCAGCAGTGAACCGGGACAGGGGGCGTACATTCAGTACTTC. Its protein product is CASSEPGQGAYIQYF.

A few counts support this clone. V and J are TRBV7-9 and TRBJ2-3; D possibly corresponds to TRBD2 (5 bases). The CDR3 has 11 amino acids. Trimming removed 4 bases from V and 8 bases from J, with 7 bases in between. The germline V gene has CDR1 SEHNR and CDR2 FQNEAQ (reference sequence). The DNA for the CDR3 is TGTGCCAGCAGCTACGGAGGTACGCAGTATTTT. Its translation is CASSYGGTQYF.

In nucleotides, the CDR3 is TGTGCTAGTGGTTTGGGGACAGCAAAAGGCACTGAAGCTTTCTTT. Amino acids: CASGLGTAKGTEAFF. The chain combines TRBV12-5 with TRBJ1-1; perhaps TRBD1 as D (6 bases). V was clipped by 1 base and J by 4 bases, with 13 bases between them. There are 15 residues in the CDR3. Germline CDR1 reads LGHNT; CDR2 reads FRNRAP.

In this sample, this clone turned up a few times. The genes are TRBV29-1 and TRBJ1-2; 8 bases agree with TRBD1. J lost 6 bases, V lost 6 bases, and 6 bases had no gene match. This CDR3 has 12 residues. Germline assignment: CDR1 SQVTM and CDR2 ANQGSEA. The CDR3 bases are TGCAGCGTGGCAGGGGGCTGGGATGGCTACACCTTC. It translates to CSVAGGWDGYTF. The entire variable domain, with the rest obtained from reference TRBV29-1 and TRBJ1-2, is as follows: SAVISQKPSRDICQRGTSLTIQCQVDSQVTMMFWYRQQPGQSLTLIATANQGSEATYESGFVIDKFPISRPNLTFSTLTVSNMSPEDSSIYLCSVAGGWDGYTFGSGTRLTVV.

The chain combines TRBV7-9 with TRBJ1-1; the match to TRBD1 covers 8 bases. The CDR3 totals 14 residues. With 4 bases clipped from V and 4 bases from J, the junction kept 5 bases outside the gene matches. Germline V gene data show CDR1 as SEHNR and CDR2 as FQNEAQ (reference sequence). The CDR3 region has the DNA TGTGCCAGCAGCTCTCCTACAGGGGGCACTGAAGCTTTCTTT. Its translation: CASSSPTGGTEAFF. The full variable domain, its missing parts supplied by reference TRBV7-9 and TRBJ1-1, is DTGVSQNPRHKITKRGQNVTFRCDPISEHNRLYWYRQTLGQGPEFLTYFQNEAQLEKSRLLSDRFSAERPKGSFSTLEIQRTEQGDSAMYLCASSSPTGGTEAFFGQGTRLTVV.

This clone was counted between two and nine times. The rearrangement links TRBV5-1 to TRBJ2-1; D unclear. The germline CDR1 and CDR2 sequences are SGHRS and YFSETQ. The CDR3 runs 15 residues. Trimming pared 0 bases from V and 4 bases from J, leaving 11 bases between. CDR3 loop: CASSLEFPAYNEQFF. CDR3 bases: TGCGCCAGCAGCTTGGAATTCCCGGCTTACAATGAGCAGTTCTTC.

V gene TRBV5-1 combines with J gene TRBJ2-2; D is undetermined. The CDR3 runs to 15 residues. The germline V gene encodes CDR1 SGHRS and CDR2 YFSETQ. The V end lost 4 bases, the J end lost 6 bases, and 16 bases lay between the germline ends. The DNA for the CDR3 is TGCGCCAGCAGCATAGCCGGGCCCTTGGCCGGGGAGCTGTTTTTT. It encodes CASSIAGPLAGELFF.

A few counts support this clone. The chain joins TRBV7-9 to TRBJ1-2; no clear D. The germline V and J ends were trimmed by 5 bases and 5 bases, with 9 bases remaining between them. There are 12 residues in the CDR3. Looked up from germline, CDR1 is SEHNR and CDR2 is FQNEAQ (reference sequence). This CDR3 reads CASSHNLYGYTF. In DNA, the CDR3 is TGTGCCAGCAGCCATAACTTATATGGCTACACCTTC.

The J gene is TRBJ2-7, the V gene TRBV6-5; unclear D gene. The CDR3 runs 14 residues. CDR1 MNHEY and CDR2 SVGAGI come from the germline V gene. Trimming removed 2 bases from V and 3 bases from J, with 11 bases in between. The CDR3, as DNA: TGTGCCAGCAGTTACATCGGGCCCGGCTACGAGCAGTACTTC. It is translated as CASSYIGPGYEQYF.

The chain recombines TRBV7-2 with TRBJ2-2; no definite D call. This CDR3 has 13 amino acids. Deletions cut 6 bases from V and 5 bases from J, with 10 bases between. The germline CDR1 and CDR2 sequences are SGHTA and FQGNSA. CDR3 in amino acids: CASRSQATGELFF. CDR3 bases: TGTGCCAGCAGGTCTCAGGCGACCGGGGAGCTGTTTTTT.